A selection of T cell receptor beta chains follows, all from one sample in a study of blood T cell repertoires in COVID-19. This table comes from immunoSEQ multiplex PCR, and its TCRdb copy is limited to in-frame clones, with some not included. The sample holds hundreds of thousands of clones, about 89% seen once. The sequencing sample was made of peripheral blood. These TCRs come from a woman in her forties who had recovered from COVID-19. The CDR3 runs from the conserved cysteine through the conserved F or W. A D gene is named only where the DNA matches it firmly. Clone size is given for some rows only: seen once, a few or many times, or a class if the clone is expanded.

clone_size j_call d_call v_call cdr3_nt cdr3_aa
NA TRBJ1-1 NA TRBV6-1 TGTGCCAGCAGTGAAATAGGGGTCACTGAAGCTTTCTTT CASSEIGVTEAFF
NA TRBJ2-2 NA TRBV18 TGTGCCAGCTCACGGTCACAGGTTGACTGGGACGGGGAGCTGTTTTTT CASSRSQVDWDGELFF
NA TRBJ1-2 TRBD1 TRBV5-1 TGCGCCAGCAGCTCTGACAGGGAAGGGACCGGCTACACCTTC CASSSDREGTGYTF
NA TRBJ2-3 NA TRBV12-3/TRBV12-4 TGTGCCAGCAGTTTGAGGCACACAGATACGCAGTATTTT CASSLRHTDTQYF
NA TRBJ1-1 NA TRBV13 TGTGCCAGCAGCTTAGGGGTAGAGGGAAACACTGAAGCTTTCTTT CASSLGVEGNTEAFF
once TRBJ1-4 NA TRBV19 TGTGCCAGTTCCGCAACAGGGCTTGAAAAACTGTTTTTT CASSATGLEKLFF
once TRBJ1-2 NA TRBV7-2 TGTGCCAGCAGCTCCGTCGGGGGGGGCTATGGCTACACCTTC CASSSVGGGYGYTF
NA TRBJ2-7 NA TRBV11-3 TGTGCCAGCAGCTTAGAACCCGAGGGCGAGCAGTACTTC CASSLEPEGEQYF
NA TRBJ2-5 NA TRBV19 TGTGCCAGTAGTCAGGTGGGGGGGCCTGAGACCCAGTACTTC CASSQVGGPETQYF
NA TRBJ1-2 NA TRBV5-1 TGCGCCAGCAGAGTGGTAGGGGAAGGCTATGGCTACACCTTC CASRVVGEGYGYTF
NA TRBJ1-2 NA TRBV7-9 TGTGCCAGCAGCTTAGCGACAGGACGGTATGGCTACACCTTC CASSLATGRYGYTF
NA TRBJ2-5 TRBD2 TRBV10-3 TGTGCCATCAGTTTAGCGGGGGGTGAAGACGACCAGTACTTC CAISLAGGEDDQYF
once TRBJ1-1 TRBD1 TRBV6-2/TRBV6-3 TGTGCCAGCAGCCACACAGGGGGTGAAGCTTTCTTT CASSHTGGEAFF
NA TRBJ2-7 NA TRBV7-2 TGTGCCAGCAGCTTATCCCTCGCGCTCGGCGGCAAGCAGTACTTC CASSLSLALGGKQYF
NA TRBJ2-1 TRBD2 TRBV7-3 TGTGCCAGCAGCTGGGCTAGCGGGGCCCCGGGTTCCTACAATGAGCAGTTCTTC CASSWASGAPGSYNEQFF
NA TRBJ2-7 TRBD1 TRBV7-9 TGTGCCAGCAGCTTAACTTCCGGACGGACAGGGCGGTTGAACGAGCAGTACTTC CASSLTSGRTGRLNEQYF
NA TRBJ1-3 TRBD1 TRBV9 TGTGCCAGCAGCGTAGCAGGGGGGTTTCTAGGAAACACCATATATTTT CASSVAGGFLGNTIYF
NA TRBJ1-5 TRBD1 TRBV6-1 TGTGCCAGCAGTGAAGATCACGGACAGGCAACACAGCCCCAGCATTTT CASSEDHGQATQPQHF
NA TRBJ2-4 NA TRBV29-1 TGCAGCGTTGAACAGGCCAAAAACATTCAGTACTTC CSVEQAKNIQYF
NA TRBJ2-2 NA TRBV9 TGTGCCAGCACATGGGCAGGGGCCCCTAACACCGGGGAGCTGTTTTTT CASTWAGAPNTGELFF
NA TRBJ1-6 NA TRBV2 TGTGGGGGGAGGGACACCTATAATTCACCCCTCCACTTT CGGRDTYNSPLHF
NA TRBJ1-2 NA TRBV6-5 TGTGCCAGCAGGGCCCCAGGTCGTCTCCCCCTCTACACCTTC CASRAPGRLPLYTF
NA TRBJ1-2 TRBD1 TRBV10-2 TGCGCCAGCAGCGGGACAGGGGATGGCTACACCTTC CASSGTGDGYTF
NA TRBJ2-7 TRBD1 TRBV3-1/TRBV3-2 TGTGCCAGCAGTTCAGGGACAGGAGCCTACGAGCAGTACTTC CASSSGTGAYEQYF
NA TRBJ1-2 TRBD1 TRBV5-1 TGCGCCAGCAGCCCCGGGACAGGGGTACTATATGGCTACACCTTC CASSPGTGVLYGYTF
NA TRBJ2-3 TRBD2 TRBV4-3 TGCGCCAGCAGCCAAGACCCCACCCCTAGCGGGGGTAAAGATACGCAGTATTTT CASSQDPTPSGGKDTQYF
NA TRBJ2-1 TRBD2 TRBV7-8 TGTGCCAGCAGCTTAGAGGCGGGACTATATAGGAATGAGCAGTTCTTC CASSLEAGLYRNEQFF